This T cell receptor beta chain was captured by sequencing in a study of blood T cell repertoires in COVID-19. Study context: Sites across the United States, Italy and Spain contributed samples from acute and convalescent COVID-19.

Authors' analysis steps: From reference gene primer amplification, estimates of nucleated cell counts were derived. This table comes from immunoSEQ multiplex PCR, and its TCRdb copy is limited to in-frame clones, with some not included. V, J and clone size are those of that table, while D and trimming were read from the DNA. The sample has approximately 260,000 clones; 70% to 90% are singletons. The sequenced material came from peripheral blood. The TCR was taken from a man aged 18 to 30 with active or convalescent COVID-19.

The CDR3 coding sequence is TGCGCCAGCCGTAGAGCGGGAGTTGCCACCGGGGAGCTGTTTTTT. Translated, it gives CASRRAGVATGELFF. The chain links TRBV5-1 to TRBJ2-2, with TRBD2 matching 8 bases. CDR3 size: 15 residues. Germline V gives CDR1 SGHRS, CDR2 YFSETQ. The junction had 9 bases not matched to a gene; V was cut back by 7 bases and J by 4 bases.